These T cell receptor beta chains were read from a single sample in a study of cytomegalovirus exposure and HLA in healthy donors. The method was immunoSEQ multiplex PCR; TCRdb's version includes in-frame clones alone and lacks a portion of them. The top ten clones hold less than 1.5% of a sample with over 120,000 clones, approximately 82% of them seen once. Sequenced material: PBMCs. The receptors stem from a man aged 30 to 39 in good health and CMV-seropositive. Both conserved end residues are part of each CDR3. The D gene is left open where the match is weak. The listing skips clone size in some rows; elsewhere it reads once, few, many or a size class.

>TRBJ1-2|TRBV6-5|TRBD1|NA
TGTGCCAGCAGTCCGGGACAGGGGGCCTTCTATGGCTACACCTTC
CASSPGQGAFYGYTF
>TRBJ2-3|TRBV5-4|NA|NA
TGTGCCAGCAGCCCCCACGGGAGTCGAGATACGCAGTATTTT
CASSPHGSRDTQYF
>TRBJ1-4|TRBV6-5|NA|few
TGTGCCAGCAGTCCGACACTAGGACAGTTGTTTTTT
CASSPTLGQLFF
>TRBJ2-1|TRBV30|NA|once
TGTGCCTGGTCCTGGGGAGGGGGCTCCTACAATGAGCAGTTCTTC
CAWSWGGGSYNEQFF
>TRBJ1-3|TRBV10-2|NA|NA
TGCGCCAGCAGTCCAGGGAGGACTGGAAACACCATATATTTT
CASSPGRTGNTIYF
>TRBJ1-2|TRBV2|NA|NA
TGTGCCAGCAGAGGACAGTCGTCAGGCTACACCTTC
CASRGQSSGYTF
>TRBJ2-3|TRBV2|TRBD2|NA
TGTGCCAGCAGTCTACTAGCGGGAGGCACAGATACGCAGTATTTT
CASSLLAGGTDTQYF
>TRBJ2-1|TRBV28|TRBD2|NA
TGTGCCAGCAGTCTGCCTCCGGGGGGATCCTACAATGAGCAGTTCTTC
CASSLPPGGSYNEQFF
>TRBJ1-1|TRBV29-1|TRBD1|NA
TGCAGCGTGATACAGGGGCCCGAAGCTTTCTTT
CSVIQGPEAFF
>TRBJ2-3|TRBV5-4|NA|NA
TGTGCCAGCAGTTATCCAGGGGATACGCAGTATTTT
CASSYPGDTQYF
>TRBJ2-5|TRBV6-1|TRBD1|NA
TGTGCCAGCAGTGGGGACAGGGGGGATCGAGAGACCCAGTACTTC
CASSGDRGDRETQYF
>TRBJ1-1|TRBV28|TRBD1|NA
TGTGCCAGCAGTCCCGGACAGGGGAGCACTGAAGCTTTCTTT
CASSPGQGSTEAFF
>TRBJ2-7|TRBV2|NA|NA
TGTGCCAGCCGAACCCGGGAATCCTACGAGCAGTACTTC
CASRTRESYEQYF
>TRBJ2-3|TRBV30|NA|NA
TGTGCCTGGAACGCAGGCACAGATACGCAGTATTTT
CAWNAGTDTQYF
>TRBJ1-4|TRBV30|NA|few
TGTGCCTGGAAGGGAGGGGTAAATGAAAAACTGTTTTTT
CAWKGGVNEKLFF
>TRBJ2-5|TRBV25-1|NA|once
TGTGCCAGCAGTCTGACAGGATACGAAGAGACCCAGTACTTC
CASSLTGYEETQYF
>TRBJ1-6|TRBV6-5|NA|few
TGTGCCAGCAGATTAACACAGACGAATAATTCACCCCTCCACTTT
CASRLTQTNNSPLHF
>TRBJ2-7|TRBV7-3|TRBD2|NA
TGTGCCAGCAGCTTAAGGGGGACAGCGAATTGGGTAGCTAGCGGGAGCTCCTACGAGCAGTACTTC
CASSLRGTANWVASGSSYEQYF
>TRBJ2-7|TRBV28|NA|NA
TGTGCCAGCACCCCTAGAGGGATGGAGGGTGGCGAGCAGTACTTC
CASTPRGMEGGEQYF
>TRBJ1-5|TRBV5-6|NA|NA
TGTGCCAGCAGCTTGGCCCCGGGTCAGCCCCAGCATTTT
CASSLAPGQPQHF
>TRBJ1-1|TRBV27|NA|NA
TGTGCCAGCAGTTTATCGAGGGTATACACTGAAGCTTTCTTT
CASSLSRVYTEAFF
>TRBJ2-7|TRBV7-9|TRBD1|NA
TGTGCCAGCAGCTTAAGACAGGGTGGATACGAGCAGTACTTC
CASSLRQGGYEQYF
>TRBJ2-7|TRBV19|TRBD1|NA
TGTGCCAGTGCACAGGGGGTAGACGAGCAGTACTTC
CASAQGVDEQYF
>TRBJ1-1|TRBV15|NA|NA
TGTGCCACCAGCAGAGCCACAGAGAACACTGAAGCTTTCTTT
CATSRATENTEAFF
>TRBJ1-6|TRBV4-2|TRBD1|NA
TGTGCCAGCAGCCACCAGGGGGAGTTGAGTCCCCTCCACTTT
CASSHQGELSPLHF
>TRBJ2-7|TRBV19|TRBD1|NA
TGTGCCAGTAAGGGTATCGGGACAGGATCCTACGAGCAGTACTTC
CASKGIGTGSYEQYF
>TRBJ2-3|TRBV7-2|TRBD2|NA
TGTGCCAGCTGCGGCGGGAGCGGCACAGATACGCAGTATTTT
CASCGGSGTDTQYF
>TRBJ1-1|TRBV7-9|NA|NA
TGTTCCAGCAGCTTAGTCGGACACGGAATGAACACTGAAGCTTTCTTT
CSSSLVGHGMNTEAFF
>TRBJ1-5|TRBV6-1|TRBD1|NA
TGTGCCAGCAGTGGATGGGAGGTTGGGGACAGACATCAGCCCCAGCATTTT
CASSGWEVGDRHQPQHF
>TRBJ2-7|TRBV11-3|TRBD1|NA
TGTGCCAGCAGCCCGTACAGGGGGCAGGGAAGCTACGAGCAGTACTTC
CASSPYRGQGSYEQYF
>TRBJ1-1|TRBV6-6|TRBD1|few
TGTGCCTTAAGGGGACAGGGGAACACTGAAGCTTTCTTT
CALRGQGNTEAFF
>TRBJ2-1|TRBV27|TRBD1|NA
TGTGCCAGCAGTTTCGGGACAGGGTTCAATGAGCAGTTCTTC
CASSFGTGFNEQFF
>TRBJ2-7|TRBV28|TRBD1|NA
TGTGCCAGCAGCCGCTCAGGGACAGGGAGAAGCGAGCAGTACTTC
CASSRSGTGRSEQYF
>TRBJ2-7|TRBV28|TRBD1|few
TGTGCCAGCAGTTTTGGGACAGGGGACTCCTACGAGCAGTACTTC
CASSFGTGDSYEQYF
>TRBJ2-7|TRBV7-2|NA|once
TGTGCCAGCAGTAGTATGGCGGGAAGCTCCTACGAGCAGTACTTC
CASSSMAGSSYEQYF
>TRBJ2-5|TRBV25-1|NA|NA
TGTGCCAGCAGTGGAAGAGGGGGTGGGGAGACCCAGTACTTC
CASSGRGGGETQYF
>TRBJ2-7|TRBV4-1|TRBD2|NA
TGCGCCAGCAGCCAAGTAGCGGGAGGCGGCGAGCAGTACTTC
CASSQVAGGGEQYF
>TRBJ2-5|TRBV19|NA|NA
TGTGCCAGTAGTATAGATCCTCGAGAGACCCAGTACTTC
CASSIDPRETQYF
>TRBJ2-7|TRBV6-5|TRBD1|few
TGTGCCAGCAGTTACTTAGGGACAGGGACCTACGAGCAGTACTTC
CASSYLGTGTYEQYF
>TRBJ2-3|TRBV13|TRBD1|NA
TGTGCCAGCAGCAGGGACAGGGCCATCGTAGGCCCCGCCGGAGATACGCAGTATTTT
CASSRDRAIVGPAGDTQYF
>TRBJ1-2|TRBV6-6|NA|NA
TGTGCCAGCAGCTTCTCTAGGCAGGGCATTAACTATGGCTACACCTTC
CASSFSRQGINYGYTF
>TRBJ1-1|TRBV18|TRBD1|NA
TGTGCCAGCTCACAAATGAAGATACAGGGGAGGAACACTGAAGCTTTCTTT
CASSQMKIQGRNTEAFF
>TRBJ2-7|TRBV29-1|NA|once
TGCAGCGTTTTCCAGGGCGACACCTACGAGCAGTACTTC
CSVFQGDTYEQYF
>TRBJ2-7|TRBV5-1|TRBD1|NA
TGCGCCAGCAGCTGGGACAGGGGGAGCTACGAGCAGTACTTC
CASSWDRGSYEQYF
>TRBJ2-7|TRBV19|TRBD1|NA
TGTGCCAGTAGTATAGTCGGGACAGGGGCGTCCGAGCAGTACTTC
CASSIVGTGASEQYF
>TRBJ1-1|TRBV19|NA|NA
TGTGCCAGTAGTAAGGCACAGGGAACCCCTGAAGCTTTCTTT
CASSKAQGTPEAFF
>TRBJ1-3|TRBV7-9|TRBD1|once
TGTGCCAGCAGCCTATCCCGGGGACAGAGCTCTGGAAACACCATATATTTT
CASSLSRGQSSGNTIYF
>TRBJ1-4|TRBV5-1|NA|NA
TGCGCCAGCAGCTTGGGGGGAAGGGAGGAAAAACTGTTTTTT
CASSLGGREEKLFF
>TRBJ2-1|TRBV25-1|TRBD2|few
TGTGCCAGCAGTGAATGGTCAGCGGGAGTGGACAATGAGCAGTTCTTC
CASSEWSAGVDNEQFF
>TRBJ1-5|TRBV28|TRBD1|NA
TGTGCCAGCAGACTACAGGGGAATCAGCCCCAGCATTTT
CASRLQGNQPQHF
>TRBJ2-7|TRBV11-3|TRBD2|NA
TGTGCCAGCAGCGGGGGACTAGCGGGGTACGAGCAGTACTTC
CASSGGLAGYEQYF